This T cell receptor (beta chain) was obtained from a study of regulatory T cells in long-lasting Graves disease (dated by TCRdb to about 2021). General notes on the study: Antithyroid drugs had been taken for less than 3 months by newly diagnosed Graves' disease patients. Persistent Graves' disease patients were compared with newly diagnosed Graves' disease patients by peripheral blood TCR sequencing and RNA sequencing. The study was conducted in China and was registered as a clinical trial. TCR sequencing covered around 13 persistent and around 20 newly diagnosed Graves' disease patients, about 35 samples in total.

On this clonotype: Which antigen it targets is not known. No much larger clone exists at a distance of one base, and base qualities are not known.

Receptor amplification or capture employed multiplex PCR. Sequencing used an Illumina HiSeq 4000. TCR beta libraries were built with iRepertoire HTBI primers and Arm-PCR amplification of CDR3 regions. PCR products were gel purified before sequencing. As for the original processing: Across samples, 60 to 70 TRBV and roughly 15 TRBJ segments were identified and used for gene usage analysis of CDR3 amino acid clonotypes. COPE and FqMerger were used to merge filtered high-quality paired reads into contigs. Contigs were aligned with BLAST to IMGT TRBV, TRBD and TRBJ reference genes, and CDR3 was defined per IMGT. Any clonotype with a frequency above 0.1% was counted as a highly expanded clone. Shannon entropy was used to measure repertoire diversity, and the Gini coefficient was used to measure V-J evenness. A clonotype was considered public if more than one individual shared it. TCRdb applied fastp at Q25 and MiXCR to the public reads, then kept only in-frame beta chains. Every entry covers one CDR3 protein and lists the most common genes and DNA from its rows. The V and J calls come from TCRdb's annotation, not from the publication. Present in this sample are around 450,000 distinct CDR3 sequences, over 12% of which were seen just once. The ten largest clonotypes hold about 8.2% of the sample.

V and J are truncated by 7 bases and 1 base respectively, leaving an intervening sequence of 8 bases. Spanning cysteine to phenylalanine, the CDR3 consists of 13 amino acids. The only DNA kept is the CDR3, 39 bases in frame from the first base. As encoded in the germline V gene, CDR1 is MNHNS while CDR2 is SASEGT. Study-level results and caveats: The small sample size was acknowledged by the authors as a limitation that may reduce accuracy. A larger number of public clonotypes was shared among persistent patients (more than 2,500) than among newly diagnosed patients (around 890). TRBV28, TRBJ1-2 and TRBJ2-5 were preferentially used in persistent disease, while TRBV20-1 and TRBJ2-1 were favored in newly diagnosed disease. The study examined only peripheral blood because the primary lesion, thyroid tissue, could not be accessed. Sequencing and analysis were restricted to the TCR beta chain. Persistent Graves' disease patients showed lower TCR Shannon entropy and fewer highly expanded clones than newly diagnosed patients, suggesting clonal expansion.

Read against the paper, the sample's time point label means: newly diagnosed GD, antithyroid drugs for less than 3 months. RNA was extracted from PBMCs in TRIzol for both TCR sequencing and RNA sequencing. Graves' disease was diagnosed according to American Thyroid Association guidelines. The patients came from an endocrinology department in Xi'an, China. Each patient gave approximately 10 milliliters of peripheral blood, collected in an EDTA anticoagulant tube. Ficoll Paque Plus density gradient separation was used to isolate PBMCs, and no further T cell sorting was done. An Agilent 2100 Bioanalyzer and agarose gel were used to check RNA quality, while a NanoDrop 2000 measured RNA concentration. This sample was shared with a second study, whose subject was T cells in Graves' hyperthyroidism and ophthalmopathy. As that second paper reports: Stable Graves' hyperthyroidism was defined as the absence of progression to ophthalmopathy over 18 months of follow-up. The hyperthyroidism patients were between 18 and 65 years old and newly diagnosed, with a disease duration of less than 2 months. The study excluded patients with uncontrolled infections, other autoimmune diseases, pregnancy or lactation. Diagnoses were established on the basis of clinical symptoms, serum thyroxine and TRAb, thyroid ultrasound, and orbital computed tomography. For the first round of RT-PCR on the TCR CDR3, the HTBI primer set was used together with the Qiagen OneStep RT-PCR kit. Most expanded thyroid clonotypes (frequency above 0.001) were also detected in blood, a finding suggesting that blood repertoires may reflect thyroid immune responses. Ophthalmopathy was separated from stable hyperthyroidism by a 13 V-J signature model, with approximately 89% sensitivity and about 81% specificity obtained in cross-validation and 80%/75% obtained in testing. In validation, progression to ophthalmopathy was predicted by the model with nearly 71% sensitivity and just over 72% specificity, a median of roughly 6 months before onset. To identify TCR V-J signatures that set the groups apart, the researchers used a discovery cohort of 95 to 100 patients, made up of approximately 43 with Graves' ophthalmopathy and about 55 with stable Graves' hyperthyroidism. Whether ophthalmopathy could be predicted prospectively was tested in an independent validation cohort made up of 18 to 20 hyperthyroidism patients plus 17 patients who later progressed to ophthalmopathy. The approximately 90 discovery patients were divided at random into training and test sets in a 7:3 ratio. In addition, the study compared T-cell repertoires in thyroid tissue and in blood from a handful of Graves' hyperthyroidism patients. Following sampling, methimazole starting at 30 mg daily was given to hyperthyroidism patients, and high-dose intravenous methylprednisolone was given to ophthalmopathy patients. Libraries were constructed in a second round of multiplex PCR, after which size selection and purification were performed. The libraries were sequenced on an Illumina HiSeq2000 using paired-end 100 bp reads. SOAPnuke was used to process the raw data, with reads discarded if the reads contained adapters or uncalled bases, had a mean Phred below 15, or lacked an exact constant-primer or identifier match. COPE v1.2.5 was used to merge high-quality paired reads, and clonotypes were defined as unique nucleotide sequences. MiTCR v1.1 was used to align clonotypes to the IMGT TRBV, TRBD and TRBJ reference segments. Analysis was restricted to V-J combinations with a frequency above 0.0001, which covered roughly 99% of repertoires. The TCS score was defined as F50 (clonal expansion) divided by E x V (chaos), with BLOSUM62-based TCRdist calculated between CDR3 peptides within each V-J. Welch's t-statistics and random forest reduced around 520 V-J features to under 15, which were used in a naive Bayes classifier (R e1071). Sample size was not statistically predetermined, and investigators were not blinded to group allocation. The paper reports TCR Vbeta CDR3 sequencing of fewer than 150 peripheral blood samples: some 44 ophthalmopathy, fewer than 80 hyperthyroidism and 17 progressor patients.

The TCR sequence derives from a middle-aged woman with Graves disease. Donor details come from another sample of the same person, matched by shared clones. The chain uses TRBV6-1 and TRBJ2-4, with no reliable assignment of the D segment. This material consisted of peripheral blood mononuclear cells (PBMCs), taken at new diagnosis, from a patient treated with antithyroid drugs. The nucleotide sequence is TGTGCCAGCAAAGGTCTGGCCAAAAACATTCAGTACTTC. This sequence encodes CASKGLAKNIQYF.